This paragraph covers one T cell receptor beta chain sequence. The antigen is undetermined. The source of the sample is a study of cytomegalovirus exposure and HLA in healthy donors. Points from the study as a whole: TCR beta V segments were, for the most part, productive about 90% or about 30% of the time in an earlier analysis. More clonal expansion characterized HLA-associated TCR beta chains than equally common others in a later analysis. Associated with HLA alleles at 0.05 false discovery rate in a later analysis were around 17,000 TCR beta sequences.

Primers: 60 Vbeta forward and 13 Jbeta reverse. The table came from immunoSEQ multiplex PCR; TCRdb's copy has only in-frame clones and leaves some out. The sample records 150,000 to 200,000 clones, around three quarters being singletons. Between the trimmed V and J ends, which lost 6 bases and 1 base, there was a span of 9 bases. Germline V gene data show CDR1 as SQVTM and CDR2 as ANQGSEA. The CDR3 sequence is 12 residues long. This cohort consisted of healthy bone marrow donors. The chain is built from TRBV29-1 and TRBJ1-1; D call uncertain. The clonotype comes from a woman between 25 and 40 years old in good health and CMV-seropositive. The material sequenced was PBMCs. In DNA form, the CDR3 reads TGCAGCGTGGGCGTCGGGAACACTGAAGCTTTCTTT. It is translated as CSVGVGNTEAFF.